This TCR beta chain was sequenced for a study of T cells in Graves' hyperthyroidism and ophthalmopathy. Diagnostic decisions used clinical symptoms, serum thyroxine and TRAb, thyroid ultrasound and orbital computed tomography. TCR beta CDR3 region amplification was performed from RNA transcripts. HTBI primers were employed in a first-round RT-PCR of the TCR CDR3. Each CDR3 protein is one row after TCRdb ran MiXCR on the multiplex PCR reads. This sample has about 520,000 distinct CDR3 sequences, with around 22% found just once. This clonotype appeared a few times. This CDR3 is 15 amino acids long. Looked up from germline, CDR1 is SGHAT and CDR2 is FQNNGV. Trimming left V 3 bases short and J 1 base short, with 12 bases between.

This chain connects TRBV11-2 to TRBJ2-5; D is perhaps TRBD2 (7 bases). Sequenced material: blood. This receptor was obtained from a woman aged 25 to 39 with Graves' ophthalmopathy. The CDR3 region is CASSFLAGAQETQYF. DNA of the CDR3: TGTGCCAGCAGCTTCTTGGCGGGGGCCCAAGAGACCCAGTACTTC.